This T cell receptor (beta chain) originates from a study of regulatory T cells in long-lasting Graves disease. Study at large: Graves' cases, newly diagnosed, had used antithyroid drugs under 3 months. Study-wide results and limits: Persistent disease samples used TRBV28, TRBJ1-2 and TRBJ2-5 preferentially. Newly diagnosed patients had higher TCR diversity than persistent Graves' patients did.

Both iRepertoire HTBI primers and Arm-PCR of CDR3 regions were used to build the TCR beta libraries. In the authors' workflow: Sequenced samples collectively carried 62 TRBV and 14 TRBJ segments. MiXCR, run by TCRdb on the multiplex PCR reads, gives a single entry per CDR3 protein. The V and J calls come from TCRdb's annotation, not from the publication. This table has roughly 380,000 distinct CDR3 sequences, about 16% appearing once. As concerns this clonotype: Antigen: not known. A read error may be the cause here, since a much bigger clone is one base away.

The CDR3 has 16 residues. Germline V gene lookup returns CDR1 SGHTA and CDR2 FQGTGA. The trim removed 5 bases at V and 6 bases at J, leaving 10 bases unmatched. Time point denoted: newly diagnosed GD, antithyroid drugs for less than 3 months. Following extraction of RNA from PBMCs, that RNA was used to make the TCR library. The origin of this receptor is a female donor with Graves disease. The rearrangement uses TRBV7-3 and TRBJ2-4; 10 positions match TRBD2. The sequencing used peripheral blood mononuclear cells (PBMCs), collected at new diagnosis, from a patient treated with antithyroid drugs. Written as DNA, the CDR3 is TGTGCCAGCAGCCCACCAGCGGGGGGGCCCGGAAACATTCAGTACTTC. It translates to CASSPPAGGPGNIQYF.